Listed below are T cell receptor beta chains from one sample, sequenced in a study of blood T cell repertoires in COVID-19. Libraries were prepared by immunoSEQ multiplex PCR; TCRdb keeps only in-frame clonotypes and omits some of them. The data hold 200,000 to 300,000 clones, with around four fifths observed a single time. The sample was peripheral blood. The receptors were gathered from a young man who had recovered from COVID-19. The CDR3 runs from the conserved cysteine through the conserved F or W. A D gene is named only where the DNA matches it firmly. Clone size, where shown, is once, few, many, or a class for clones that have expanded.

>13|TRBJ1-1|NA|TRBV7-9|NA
CAMKSGAHSEAFF
TGTGCCATGAAAAGCGGGGCCCACTCTGAGGCTTTCTTT
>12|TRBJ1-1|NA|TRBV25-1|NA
CASSGGLPEAFF
TGTGCCAGCAGTGGCGGACTTCCAGAAGCTTTCTTT
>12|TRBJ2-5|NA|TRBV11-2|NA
CASSPNGETQYF
TGTGCCAGCAGCCCCAACGGGGAGACCCAGTACTTC
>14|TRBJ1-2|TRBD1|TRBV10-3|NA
CAISEGGQGPGYTF
TGTGCCATCAGTGAGGGGGGACAGGGCCCTGGCTACACCTTC
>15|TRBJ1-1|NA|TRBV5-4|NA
CASSSIGVVNTEAFF
TGTGCCAGCAGCTCAATAGGGGTAGTGAACACTGAAGCTTTCTTT
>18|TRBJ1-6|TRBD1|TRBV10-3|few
CAISEQTPGQGAGSPLHF
TGTGCCATCAGTGAGCAAACCCCCGGACAGGGGGCGGGTTCACCCCTCCACTTT
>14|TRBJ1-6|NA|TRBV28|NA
CASSTETDVSPLHF
TGTGCCAGCAGTACGGAGACAGATGTTTCACCCCTCCACTTT
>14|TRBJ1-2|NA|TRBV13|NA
CASSSRQTARGYTF
TGTGCCAGCAGCTCTCGACAGACAGCCAGGGGCTACACCTTC
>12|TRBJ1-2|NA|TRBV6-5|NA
CASIRANYGYTF
TGTGCCAGCATCCGGGCTAACTATGGCTACACCTTC
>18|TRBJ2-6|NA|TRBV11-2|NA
CASSSGRAGWSGANVLTF
TGTGCCAGCAGCTCAGGACGAGCGGGTTGGTCTGGGGCCAACGTCCTGACTTTC
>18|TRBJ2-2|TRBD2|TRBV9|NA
CASSTPRRGGRSTGELFF
TGTGCCAGCAGCACCCCACGGCGGGGGGGCCGTAGCACCGGGGAGCTGTTTTTT
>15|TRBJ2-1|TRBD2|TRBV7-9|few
CASSLYSGGYNEQFF
TGTGCCAGCAGCTTATATAGCGGGGGTTACAATGAGCAGTTCTTC
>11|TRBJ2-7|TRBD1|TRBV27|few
CASGGTGEQYF
TGTGCCAGCGGAGGGACAGGGGAGCAGTACTTC
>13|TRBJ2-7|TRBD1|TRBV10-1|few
CASSTPTGNEQYF
TGCGCCAGCAGTACCCCGACAGGGAACGAGCAGTACTTC
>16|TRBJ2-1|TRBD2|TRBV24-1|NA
CATSDPGTSGGYEQFF
TGTGCCACCAGTGATCCCGGGACTAGCGGGGGGTATGAGCAGTTCTTC
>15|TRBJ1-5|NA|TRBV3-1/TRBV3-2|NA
CASSQGFGGGQPQHF
TGTGCCAGCAGTCAAGGGTTCGGGGGAGGTCAGCCCCAGCATTTT
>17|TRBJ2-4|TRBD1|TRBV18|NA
CASSPGTGTLAKNIQYF
TGTGCCAGCTCCCCCGGGACAGGGACTCTAGCCAAAAACATTCAGTACTTC